This T cell receptor beta chain appears in the sequencing data of a study of molecular identifiers for immune sequencing clone quantification. This clonotype was counted only a few times. One end of the junction varies from germline; a read error may be responsible. CDR1 and CDR2 from the germline V gene are SGDLS and YYNGEE. The CDR3 runs to 13 residues. TCRdb redid the calling of the PCR reads with MiXCR, one entry per CDR3 protein. The sample lists hundreds of thousands of distinct CDR3 sequences, roughly 23% seen once, with under 0.95% in the top ten. The chain has TRBV9 and TRBJ2-7, with 7 positions matching TRBD2. The clonotype comes from a human donor in good health. Some libraries in this study had Jurkat cell RNA spiked in. Sequenced input: naive CD8+ T cells from blood, with Jurkat cell RNA spiked in. Subset noted: FACS-sorted CD8+CD4-CCR7+CD45RA+ naive T cells. Written as DNA, the CDR3 is TGTGCCAGCGGCGTAAACGGCGGGGGCGAGCAGTACTTC. Encoded protein: CASGVNGGGEQYF.